The 22 T cell receptor beta chains presented below share a single source sample, sequenced in a study of T cells expressing NK-cell markers. Reprocessing the 5' RACE reads, TCRdb reports a single entry for every CDR3 protein and omits DNA. The sample's table shows 150,000 to 160,000 distinct CDR3 sequences. Input material: blood T cells: a sorted CD56 or NKG2C T cell subset, CD4+ or CD8+ T cells, or bulk PBMC T cells (not recorded which). The source is a woman in her forties or fifties in good health.

The J gene is TRBJ2-4, the V gene TRBV7-7. The CDR3 covers 14 residues. The germline gives CDR1 SSHAT, CDR2 FNYEAQ (reference sequence). This chain's CDR3 is CASSPSIDADIQYF.

The V gene is TRBV15, the J gene TRBJ2-6; the D gene TCRdb calls, TRBD2, cannot be checked with no DNA. The CDR3 runs 15 residues. Germline V gene sequence: CDR1 LNHNV, CDR2 YYDKDF (reference sequence). The CDR3 reads CATSRDRLVANVLTF. Supplemented by reference TRBV15 and TRBJ2-6, the full variable domain reads DAMVIQNPRYQVTQFGKPVTLSCSQTLNHNVMYWYQQKSSQAPKLLFHYYDKDFNNEADTPDNFQSRRPNTSFCFLDIRSPGLGDTAMYLCATSRDRLVANVLTFGAGSRLTVL.

The rearrangement uses TRBV20-1 and TRBJ2-7; there is no DNA to check the TCRdb D call of TRBD1. CDR1 is DFQATT and CDR2 is SNEGSKA in the germline V gene (reference sequence). The CDR3 totals 13 residues. CDR3 sequence reads: CSARGTGDYEQYF.

The chain couples TRBV13 to TRBJ2-5; absent DNA, TCRdb's TRBD1 call cannot be checked. CDR1 is PRHDT, CDR2 FYEKMQ, per germline (reference sequence). There are 15 residues in the CDR3. CDR3 sequence reads: CASSPRGLVQETQYF.

J is TRBJ2-1 and V is TRBV15; TCRdb indicates TRBD1, and absent DNA this call remains unverified. Germline loops: CDR1 LNHNV, CDR2 YYDKDF (reference sequence). The CDR3 consists of 14 residues. CDR3: CATSREGRGNEQFF.

The chain employs TRBV20-1 and TRBJ2-1; TCRdb selects TRBD2, and the lack of DNA leaves this call unchecked. This CDR3 comprises 15 residues. In germline, CDR1 is DFQATT, CDR2 SNEGSKA (reference sequence). CDR3 region: CSATPGTRNYNEQFF.

Here the CDR3 reads CASRPVDNYEQYF. This chain uses TRBV2 with TRBJ2-7. The CDR3 sequence is 13 residues long. In germline, CDR1 is SNHLY, CDR2 FYNNEI.

The V gene is TRBV27, the J gene TRBJ2-3. CDR3 length equals 14 residues. The germline gives CDR1 MNHEY, CDR2 SMNVEV (reference sequence). CDR3 protein: CASSLGLGGGTQYF.

The rearrangement links TRBV4-1 to TRBJ1-1. CDR1 and CDR2 (germline): MGHRA, YSYEKL. The CDR3 is made up of 16 amino acids. CDR3: CASSHSNAVGNTEAFF.

The chain is built from TRBV12-5 and TRBJ2-7; TCRdb returns TRBD2, unconfirmable since there is no DNA. The CDR3 loop spans 13 amino acids. Germline V lookup: CDR1 LGHNT, CDR2 FRNRAP. This chain's CDR3 is CASAYGSTYEQYF.

This sequence joins TRBV7-9 and TRBJ1-5. This CDR3 has 14 amino acids. Germline V gene sequence: CDR1 SEHNR, CDR2 FQNEAQ (reference sequence). The CDR3 reads CASSWDQGNQPQHF.

The J gene is TRBJ2-2, the V gene TRBV12-3 or TRBV12-4. This CDR3 region has 12 residues. The CDR3 is CASSYFTGELFF.

The chain carries TRBV15 and TRBJ2-3; absent DNA, TCRdb's TRBD1 call cannot be checked. Germline V CDR1 and CDR2: LNHNV, YYDKDF (reference sequence). There are 18 residues in the CDR3. CDR3 sequence: CATSRAPGGTGTGDTQYF.

The chain is built from TRBV12-3 or TRBV12-4 and TRBJ1-5. There are 13 residues in the CDR3. CDR3 amino acids: CASSLEGETHQHF.

The CDR3 is CASSQGGILNEKLFF. The V gene is TRBV4-1, the J gene TRBJ1-4; lacking DNA, the TRBD1 call made by TCRdb goes unchecked. The germline V gene encodes CDR1 MGHRA and CDR2 YSYEKL. The CDR3 loop spans 15 amino acids.

The rearrangement links TRBV27 to TRBJ2-7. The CDR3 sequence is 14 residues long. Germline V CDR1 and CDR2: MNHEY, SMNVEV (reference sequence). The CDR3 is CASSLRGIPYEQYF.

V and J are TRBV6-1 and TRBJ2-5; the D call of TRBD2 rests on TCRdb alone, since no DNA is present to check it. CDR1 and CDR2 (germline): MNHNS, SASEGT. The CDR3 length is 11 residues. The CDR3 here is CASGTSGAQYF.

The V call is TRBV7-9, the J call TRBJ1-6. The CDR3 runs 14 residues. Germline loops: CDR1 SEHNR, CDR2 FQNEAQ (reference sequence). The CDR3 loop reads CASSLVGAQVPLHF. The whole variable domain, filled in from reference TRBV7-9 and TRBJ1-6, reads DTGVSQNPRHKITKRGQNVTFRCDPISEHNRLYWYRQTLGQGPEFLTYFQNEAQLEKSRLLSDRFSAERPKGSFSTLEIQRTEQGDSAMYLCASSLVGAQVPLHFGNGTRLTVT.

The chain joins TRBV28 to TRBJ2-2. Germline CDR1 MDHEN, CDR2 SYDVKM. This CDR3 is 15 amino acids long. CDR3 in amino acids: CASSFGRANTGELFF. Drawing the rest from reference TRBV28 and TRBJ2-2, the complete variable domain is DVKVTQSSRYLVKRTGEKVFLECVQDMDHENMFWYRQDPGLGLRLIYFSYDVKMKEKGDIPEGYSVSREKKERFSLILESASTNQTSMYLCASSFGRANTGELFFGEGSRLTVL.

The V gene is TRBV6-5, the J gene TRBJ1-1; absent DNA, TCRdb's TRBD1 call cannot be checked. The CDR3 extends over 16 amino acids. CDR1 and CDR2 (germline): MNHEY, SVGAGI. CDR3 protein: CASSYSVPGPNTEAFF.

The chain combines TRBV12-3 or TRBV12-4 with TRBJ2-2; the TRBD2 assignment by TCRdb is unverifiable without DNA. There are 16 residues in the CDR3. The CDR3 sequence: CASSPPQGWVTGELFF.

The CDR3 here is CASSQGGGPWYNEQFF. This chain connects TRBV4-1 to TRBJ2-1; TCRdb calls TRBD2, which cannot be checked without DNA. Per the germline V gene, CDR1 is MGHRA and CDR2 is YSYEKL. This CDR3 contains 16 residues.